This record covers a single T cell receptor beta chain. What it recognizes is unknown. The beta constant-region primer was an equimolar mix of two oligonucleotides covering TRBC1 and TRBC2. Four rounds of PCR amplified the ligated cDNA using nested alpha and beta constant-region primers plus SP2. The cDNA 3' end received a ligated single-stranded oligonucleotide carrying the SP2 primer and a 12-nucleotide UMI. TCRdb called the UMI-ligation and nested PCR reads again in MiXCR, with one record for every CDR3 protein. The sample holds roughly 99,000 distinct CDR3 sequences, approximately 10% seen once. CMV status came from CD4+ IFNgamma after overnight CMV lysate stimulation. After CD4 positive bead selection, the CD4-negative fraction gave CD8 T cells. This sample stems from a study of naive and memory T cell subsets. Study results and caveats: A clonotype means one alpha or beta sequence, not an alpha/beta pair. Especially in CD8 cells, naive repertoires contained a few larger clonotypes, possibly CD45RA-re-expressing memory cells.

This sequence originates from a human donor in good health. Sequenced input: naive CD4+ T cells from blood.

The CDR3: CAISEYTDTQYF. CDR3 DNA: TGTGCCATCAGTGAATACACAGATACGCAGTATTTT. The chain carries TRBV10-3 and TRBJ2-3; D is undetermined. The CDR3 is 12 residues long. The V and J ends lost 3 bases and 2 bases respectively, with 3 bases between them. Germline V gene lookup returns CDR1 ENHRY and CDR2 SYGVKD.